There are a few counts of the clone carrying this T cell receptor (beta chain). Its specificity is unknown. The entry originates in a study of glioma-infiltrating T cells. General study points: Tissue-blood divergence was below expectation in non-neoplastic patients, above in gliomas. Very few CDR3 sequences were shared between tissue and blood.

The CDR3 loop spans 16 amino acids. Germline V gives CDR1 MGHRA, CDR2 YSYEKL. The V gene end was trimmed by 3 bases and the J gene end by 4 bases; junction bases not matched to a gene: 10. The iRepertoire nested amplicon-rescue multiplex PCR amplified TCR alpha and beta CDR3s from RNA. For one-step reverse transcription and amplification, about 85-400 ng of tissue mRNA or PBMC total RNA was used. TCRdb re-derived calls from the multiplex PCR reads in MiXCR, one entry per CDR3 protein. This repertoire shows 100,000 to 150,000 distinct CDR3 sequences, roughly 24% found once; its top ten account for roughly 15%.

The rearrangement uses TRBV4-1 and TRBJ2-7, with 9 bases aligning to TRBD1. This clonotype originated in a human donor with low-grade glioma or glioblastoma, undergoing nonglioma brain surgery, or in good health (not recorded which). The sample consisted of glioma tissue, nonneoplastic brain tissue, or PBMCs (not recorded which). The CDR3 nucleotides read TGCGCCAGCAGCCAGGCCGGGACAGGGACTCGATACGAGCAGTACTTC. It translates to CASSQAGTGTRYEQYF.